The clone carrying this TCR beta chain was counted ten times or more. The antigen is unknown. This entry is derived from a study of T cell repertoires in cytomegalovirus infection. Study background: An indication of both CMV infection and matching HLA type came from public TCR beta signatures.

General study findings and limits: CMV carriers having the relevant HLA were flagged by cumulative public TCR beta family frequency. The study found HLA-C-restricted CMV-specific TCR beta clonotypes dominating the ex vivo response.

Each CDR3 protein gets one entry after TCRdb re-called the reads with MiXCR. The repertoire holds about 230,000 distinct CDR3 sequences, with under 25% as singletons. Germline V gene sequence: CDR1 MDHEN, CDR2 SYDVKM. CDR3 length equals 15 residues. V lost 5 bases and J lost 8; bases outside the gene matches: 11. The chain is built from TRBV28 and TRBJ1-4; TRBD1 matches 7 bases. The TCR comes from a human donor in good health (CMV status not recorded). Some clones in this sample may be carry-over from other donors' samples. Material: CD8+ T cells from PBMCs. The CDR3 region is CASSPRTGLGEKLFF. The DNA for the CDR3 is TGTGCCAGCAGTCCGCGGACAGGCCTCGGGGAAAAACTGTTTTTT.